The rows below give T cell receptor beta chains drawn from one sample of a study of human T cells and chemical hapten exposure. TCRdb independently ran MiXCR on the RACE reads; one entry per CDR3 protein. Here the sample spans 35,000 to 45,000 distinct CDR3 sequences, more than 8.5% being singletons. The input for sequencing was whole blood, taken in connection with sensitization to the hapten diphenylcyclopropenone (DPC). These receptors were obtained from a woman aged 40-49 years with alopecia areata. Some clones in this sample may be carry-over from other donors' samples. Each CDR3 is given with its conserved first and last residue. D genes are given only for firm matches. The size field is filled for only some rows; it gives once, few, many or a size class.

D	V	J	size	CDR3	DNA
TRBD2	TRBV20-1	TRBJ2-7	NA	CSARVSGGLRYEQYF	TGCAGTGCTAGGGTTAGCGGGGGGCTACGCTACGAGCAGTACTTC
NA	TRBV20-1	TRBJ1-1	many	CSARDLGPYREAFF	TGCAGTGCTAGAGATCTGGGGCCCTACCGTGAAGCTTTCTTT
NA	TRBV28	TRBJ1-2	many	CASSLYWEGRGGYTF	TGTGCCAGCAGTTTATATTGGGAAGGGCGGGGTGGCTACACCTTC
NA	TRBV20-1	TRBJ2-2	few	CSARSQSGVVTGELFF	TGCAGTGCTAGATCCCAATCCGGGGTTGTGACCGGGGAGCTGTTTTTT
NA	TRBV2	TRBJ2-2	NA	CAIVRTHTGELFF	TGTGCCATAGTTCGGACCCACACCGGGGAGCTGTTTTTT
NA	TRBV6-5	TRBJ1-6	NA	CASSFEGLYNSPLHF	TGTGCCAGCAGTTTTGAGGGTCTCTATAATTCACCCCTCCACTTT
NA	TRBV30	TRBJ2-2	many	CAWRVGWNTGELFF	TGTGCCTGGAGAGTTGGGTGGAACACCGGGGAGCTGTTTTTT
TRBD1	TRBV4-3	TRBJ2-7	many	CASSQDPGQGRFVGLYF	TGCGCCAGCAGCCAAGACCCGGGACAGGGCCGCTTCGTCGGGTTGTACTTC
TRBD1	TRBV10-3	TRBJ2-2	few	CAISEPGQVTGELFF	TGTGCCATCAGTGAGCCGGGACAGGTCACCGGGGAGCTGTTTTTT
NA	TRBV7-8	TRBJ1-5	many	CASSSPKPFRGHASNQPQHF	TGTGCCAGCAGCTCCCCCAAGCCCTTTCGAGGGCACGCTAGCAATCAGCCCCAGCATTTT
NA	TRBV6-2/TRBV6-3	TRBJ1-1	many	CASSTRNTEAFF	TGTGCCAGCAGCACCCGGAACACTGAAGCTTTCTTT
TRBD2	TRBV7-8	TRBJ2-1	NA	CASSLAGLALSEQFF	TGTGCCAGCAGCTTAGCGGGACTAGCATTGAGTGAGCAGTTCTTC
NA	TRBV11-2	TRBJ2-1	many	CASSRRLSGDNEQFF	TGTGCCAGCAGCCGACGGTTAAGCGGTGACAATGAGCAGTTCTTC
NA	TRBV13	TRBJ2-3	many	CASRSRTNTDTQYF	TGTGCCAGCAGGTCACGTACAAACACAGATACGCAGTATTTT
NA	TRBV10-3	TRBJ1-1	many	CAISEGGKGTEAFF	TGTGCCATCAGTGAGGGGGGGAAGGGCACTGAAGCTTTCTTT
TRBD1	TRBV7-2	TRBJ2-5	many	CASSPGGQGRETQYF	TGTGCCAGCAGCCCCGGCGGACAGGGCAGGGAGACCCAGTACTTC
TRBD2	TRBV6-6	TRBJ2-5	many	CASSLVAGSETQYF	TGTGCCAGCAGTCTCGTAGCGGGGTCAGAGACCCAGTACTTC
NA	TRBV6-2/TRBV6-3	TRBJ1-5	many	CASRGAEPVNSNQPQHF	TGTGCCAGCAGGGGGGCAGAACCCGTTAATAGCAATCAGCCCCAGCATTTT
TRBD2	TRBV20-1	TRBJ2-7	many	CSARGGAGSYEQYF	TGCAGTGCTAGAGGGGGAGCGGGGTCCTACGAGCAGTACTTC
NA	TRBV4-1	TRBJ2-7	few	CASSPSSSYEQYF	TGCGCCAGCAGCCCTAGCTCTTCCTACGAGCAGTACTTC
NA	TRBV28	TRBJ1-5	many	CASRGYSNQPQHF	TGTGCCAGCAGGGGATATAGCAATCAGCCCCAGCATTTT
NA	TRBV4-1	TRBJ1-1	NA	CASSQGDYTEAFF	TGCGCCAGCAGCCAAGGGGATTACACTGAAGCTTTCTTT
NA	TRBV7-9	TRBJ2-5	few	CASSSEVGQYF	TGTGCCAGCAGCTCAGAGGTCGGCCAGTACTTC
NA	TRBV2	TRBJ1-6	many	CASMEVANSPLHF	TGTGCCAGCATGGAGGTGGCTAATTCACCCCTCCACTTT
TRBD1	TRBV5-1	TRBJ1-4	many	CASSPVGTGNEKLFF	TGCGCCAGCAGCCCGGTCGGGACAGGGAACGAAAAACTGTTTTTT
TRBD2	TRBV28	TRBJ2-3	once	CASSFSSGGQDTQYF	TGTGCCAGCAGTTTCTCGTCGGGGGGGCAAGATACGCAGTATTTT
TRBD1	TRBV6-6	TRBJ2-4	many	CASSGRDSSAKNIQYF	TGTGCCAGCAGTGGCCGGGACAGTTCAGCCAAAAACATTCAGTACTTC
NA	TRBV20-1	TRBJ1-6	NA	CSASRTEGDSPLHF	TGCAGTGCTAGCAGAACCGAGGGGGACTCACCCCTCCACTTT
NA	TRBV12-3/TRBV12-4	TRBJ1-3	many	CASSLTTGPNTIYF	TGTGCCAGCAGTTTGACGACAGGTCCGAACACCATATATTTT
TRBD2	TRBV7-8	TRBJ2-2	medium-sized	CASSPRRTSGNTGELFF	TGTGCCAGCAGCCCGAGGAGGACTAGCGGGAACACCGGGGAGCTGTTTTTT
NA	TRBV7-2	TRBJ1-1	NA	CASSLVRGLGTEAFF	TGTGCCAGCAGCTTAGTCAGGGGCCTGGGCACTGAAGCTTTCTTT
TRBD2	TRBV18	TRBJ2-3	many	CASSQIGTTKAGDTQYF	TGTGCCAGCTCACAGATCGGGACTACTAAGGCGGGAGATACGCAGTATTTT
NA	TRBV28	TRBJ2-1	NA	CASSRGDRYNEQFF	TGTGCCAGCAGTCGCGGGGACAGATACAATGAGCAGTTCTTC
TRBD1	TRBV18	TRBJ1-6	many	CASSPEGQGVSPLHF	TGTGCCAGCTCACCAGAGGGACAGGGGGTTTCACCCCTCCACTTT
NA	TRBV5-1	TRBJ1-1	few	CASSFQQGRDTEAFF	TGCGCCAGCAGCTTTCAACAGGGTAGGGACACTGAAGCTTTCTTT
NA	TRBV18	TRBJ1-5	NA	CASSPRQELSQPQHF	TGTGCCAGCTCACCGCGGCAAGAACTTTCCCAGCCCCAGCATTTT
TRBD1	TRBV20-1	TRBJ1-3	NA	CSADGTGDSGNTIYF	TGCAGTGCCGACGGGACAGGGGACTCTGGAAACACCATATATTTT
TRBD1	TRBV6-5	TRBJ2-7	many	CASSTDRGSYEQYF	TGTGCCAGCAGTACCGACAGGGGATCCTACGAGCAGTACTTC
NA	TRBV7-9	TRBJ2-7	many	CASSRRKTSPDEQYF	TGTGCCAGCAGCCGTAGGAAGACTAGTCCCGACGAGCAGTACTTC
NA	TRBV12-3/TRBV12-4	TRBJ2-3	many	CASSLRPTDTQYF	TGTGCCAGCAGTCTCCGTCCCACAGATACGCAGTATTTT